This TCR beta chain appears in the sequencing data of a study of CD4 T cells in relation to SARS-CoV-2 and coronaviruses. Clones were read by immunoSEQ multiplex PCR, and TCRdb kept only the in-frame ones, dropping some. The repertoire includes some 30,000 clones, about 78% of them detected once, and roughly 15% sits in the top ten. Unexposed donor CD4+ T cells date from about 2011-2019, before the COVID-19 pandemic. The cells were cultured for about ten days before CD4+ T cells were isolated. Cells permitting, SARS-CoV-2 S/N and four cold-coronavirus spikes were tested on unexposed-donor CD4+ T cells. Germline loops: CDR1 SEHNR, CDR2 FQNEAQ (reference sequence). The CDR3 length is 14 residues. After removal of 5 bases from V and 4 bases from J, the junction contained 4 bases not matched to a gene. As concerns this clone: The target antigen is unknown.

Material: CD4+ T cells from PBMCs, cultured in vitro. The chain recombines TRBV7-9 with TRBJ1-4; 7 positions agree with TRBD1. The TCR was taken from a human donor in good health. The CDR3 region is CASSPGTDNEKLFF. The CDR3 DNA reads TGTGCCAGCAGCCCCGGGACAGATAATGAAAAACTGTTTTTT.